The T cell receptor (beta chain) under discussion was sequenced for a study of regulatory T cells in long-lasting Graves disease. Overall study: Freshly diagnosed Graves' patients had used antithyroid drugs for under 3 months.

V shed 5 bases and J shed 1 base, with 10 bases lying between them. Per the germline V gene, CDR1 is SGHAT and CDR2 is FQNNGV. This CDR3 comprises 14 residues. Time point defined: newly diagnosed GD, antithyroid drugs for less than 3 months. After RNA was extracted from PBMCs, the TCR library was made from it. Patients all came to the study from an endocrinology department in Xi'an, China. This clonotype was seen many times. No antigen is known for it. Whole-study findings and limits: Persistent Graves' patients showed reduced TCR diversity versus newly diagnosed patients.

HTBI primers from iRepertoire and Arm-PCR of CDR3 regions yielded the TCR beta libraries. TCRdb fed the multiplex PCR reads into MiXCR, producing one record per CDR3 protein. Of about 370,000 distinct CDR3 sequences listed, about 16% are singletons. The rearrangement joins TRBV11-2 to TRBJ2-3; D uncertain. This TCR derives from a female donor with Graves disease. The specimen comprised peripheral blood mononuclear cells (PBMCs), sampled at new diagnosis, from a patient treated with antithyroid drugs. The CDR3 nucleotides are TGTGCCAGCAGCAAACCAGGTGGCACAGATACGCAGTATTTT. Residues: CASSKPGGTDTQYF.